This TCR beta chain is from a study of identical twins. MiXCR, applied by TCRdb to the 5' RACE reads, yields one record per CDR3 protein. Among 400,000 to 550,000 distinct CDR3 sequences listed, 13% to 15% were seen once. This clonotype was observed a few times. Trimming cost V 2 bases and J 7 bases, with 16 bases left between them. Germline loops: CDR1 LGHNA, CDR2 YSLEER. CDR3 size: 15 residues. This same sample was also part of a study on yellow fever vaccine responses in identical twins.

V gene TRBV4-3 combines with J gene TRBJ2-3, with D possibly being TRBD2 (5 bases). This clonotype was obtained from a young woman in good health. Sequencing used CD4+ T cells sorted from blood. The CDR3 nucleotides read TGCGCCAGCAGCCAACAAAACGGACTCATGTATACGCAGTATTTT. This sequence encodes CASSQQNGLMYTQYF.